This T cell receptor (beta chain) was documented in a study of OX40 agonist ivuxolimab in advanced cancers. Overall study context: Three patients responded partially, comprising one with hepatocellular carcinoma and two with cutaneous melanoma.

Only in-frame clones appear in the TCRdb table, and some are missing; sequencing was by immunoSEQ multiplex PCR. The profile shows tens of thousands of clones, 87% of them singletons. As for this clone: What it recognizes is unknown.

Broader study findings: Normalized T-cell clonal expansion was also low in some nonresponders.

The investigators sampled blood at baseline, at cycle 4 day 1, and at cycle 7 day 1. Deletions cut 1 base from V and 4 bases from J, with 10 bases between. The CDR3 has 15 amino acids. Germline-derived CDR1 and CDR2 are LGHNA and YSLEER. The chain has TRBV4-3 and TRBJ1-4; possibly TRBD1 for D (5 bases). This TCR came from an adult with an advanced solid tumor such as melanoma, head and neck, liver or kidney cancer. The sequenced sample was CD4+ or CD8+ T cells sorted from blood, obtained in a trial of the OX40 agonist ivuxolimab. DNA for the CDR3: TGCGCCAGCAGCCAAGCTCGGGGGGGTAATGAAAAACTGTTTTTT. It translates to CASSQARGGNEKLFF.